This T cell receptor beta chain is from a study of T cells in Graves' hyperthyroidism and ophthalmopathy. Amplification targeted TCR beta CDR3 regions from RNA transcripts. RT-PCR in the first round (using the HTBI primer set) targeted the TCR CDR3. TCRdb ran MiXCR on the multiplex PCR reads and lists one entry per CDR3 protein. The repertoire has 400,000 to 500,000 distinct CDR3 sequences, roughly an eighth of them found once; the top ten carry more than 4.5%. This clonotype was counted many times. Trimming removed 4 bases from V and 1 base from J, with 11 bases in between. CDR1 and CDR2 from the germline V gene are LGHDT and YNNKEL (reference sequence). The CDR3 contains 14 residues.

This sequence originates from a woman in her late teens or twenties with Graves' hyperthyroidism. The chain joins TRBV3-1 to TRBJ2-7, with no clear D. Input material: blood. The CDR3 loop is CASSPSDRSYEQYF. CDR3 in DNA: TGTGCCAGCAGCCCCTCGGATAGGTCCTACGAGCAGTACTTC.